This TCR beta chain was retrieved from a study of T cell responses to AZD1222 COVID-19 vaccine. In regard to this clone: Its antigen is undetermined.

CDR3 length equals 15 residues. Trimming cost V 6 bases and J 3 bases; bases outside gene matches: 7. The germline CDR1 and CDR2 sequences are MRHNA and SNTAGT. The study, taken as a whole, reports: Receipt of two AZD1222 doses was followed by a rise in Spike-specific TCR breadth and depth.

Method: immunoSEQ multiplex PCR; TCRdb's copy keeps in-frame clones and lacks some. The sample lists approximately 130,000 clones; around 90% were seen once. This sequence was found in an adult in good health. The chain links TRBV6-4 to TRBJ2-5, with TRBD1 matching over 10 bases. The starting material was peripheral blood, obtained on day 0 of AZD1222 vaccination. The CDR3 reads CASRVPGQGKETQYF. CDR3 nucleotide sequence: TGTGCCAGCAGGGTCCCGGGACAGGGGAAAGAGACCCAGTACTTC.